Below, 20 T cell receptor beta chains from the same sample are listed, as sequenced in a study of shared clonotypes between healthy human individuals. Some clones are missing from TCRdb's copy, which holds only in-frame ones; the method was immunoSEQ multiplex PCR. In the table there are about 2.1 million clones, 93% of which are singletons. Terminally differentiated effector memory CD45RA+ cells were excluded from the naive CD8 cells, which were CD45RO-negative and positively selected for CCR7. The sample comprised naive CD8+ T cells from PBMCs. These receptor sequences come from a man younger than 35 in good health. Some clones in this sample may be carry-over from other donors' samples.

The chain is built from TRBV6-5 and TRBJ2-5; D may be TRBD2 (6 bases). V was clipped by 1 base and J by 3 bases, with 15 bases between them. Germline loops: CDR1 MNHEY, CDR2 SVGAGI. This CDR3 is 16 amino acids long. For the CDR3, the DNA is TGTGCCAGCAGTTACTTTTGGGGGGTCGGGAAAGAGACCCAGTACTTC. Translation: CASSYFWGVGKETQYF.

This chain links TRBV27 with TRBJ2-1; D is uncertain. V lost 0 bases to trimming and J lost 5 bases, with 11 bases between them. This CDR3 comprises 15 residues. Germline V gene lookup returns CDR1 MNHEY and CDR2 SMNVEV (reference sequence). The CDR3, as DNA: TGTGCCAGCAGTTTATCCTTGAACGCCCACAATGAGCAGTTCTTC. This translates into CASSLSLNAHNEQFF.

The chain combines TRBV9 with TRBJ1-4, with 9 bases matching TRBD1. The CDR3 is 13 residues long. Trimming took 7 bases from V and 10 from J; bases not matched to a gene: 8. Germline V gene sequence: CDR1 SGDLS, CDR2 YYNGEE. CDR3 DNA: TGTGCCAGCGCTCCGGACAGGGGAATAAAACTGTTTTTT. This sequence encodes CASAPDRGIKLFF.

The J gene is TRBJ1-1, the V gene TRBV19; D unclear. There are 13 residues in the CDR3. CDR1 and CDR2 from the germline V gene are LNHDA and SQIVND (reference sequence). Between the trimmed V and J ends, which lost 6 bases and 7 bases, there was a span of 15 bases. In nucleotides, the CDR3 is TGTGCCAGTAGCCAATCCTCTTCGGTTGAAGCTTTCTTT. This gives the protein CASSQSSSVEAFF.

This chain uses TRBV30 with TRBJ2-1; D is unresolved. Trimming took off 5 bases at V and 10 bases at J, with 3 bases between the two ends. Germline loops: CDR1 GTSNPN, CDR2 SVGIG (reference sequence). The CDR3 is 8 amino acids. The CDR3 DNA reads TGTGCCTGGGAAGAGCAGTTCTTC. Its translation is CAWEEQFF.

V gene TRBV7-6 combines with J gene TRBJ2-2; a weak D match, TRBD1 (5 bases). Looked up from germline, CDR1 is SGHVS and CDR2 is FNYEAQ. V was cut by 0 bases and J by 5 bases, with 10 bases left in between. The CDR3 covers 15 residues. The CDR3 protein is CASSLASRVTGELFF. The CDR3 region has the DNA TGTGCCAGCAGCTTAGCGAGCAGGGTAACCGGGGAGCTGTTTTTT. The full variable domain, with the rest looked up from reference TRBV7-6 and TRBJ2-2, is GAGVSQSPRYKVTKRGQDVALRCDPISGHVSLYWYRQALGQGPEFLTYFNYEAQQDKSGLPNDRFSAERPEGSISTLTIQRTEQRDSAMYRCASSLASRVTGELFFGEGSRLTVL.

About this clone: The identical CDR3 is also encoded by other nucleotide sequences in the sample. The chain carries TRBV7-9 and TRBJ2-1, with D hard to call. From germline, CDR1 is SEHNR and CDR2 FQNEAQ (reference sequence). There are 14 residues in the CDR3. V was trimmed by 1 base and J by 2 bases, leaving 6 bases between them. CDR3: CASSLVGPYNEQFF. The CDR3 DNA is TGTGCCAGCAGCTTAGTGGGCCCCTACAATGAGCAGTTCTTC.

The V call is TRBV10-2, the J call TRBJ1-6; no reliable D call. Germline CDR1 reads WSHSY; CDR2 reads SAAADI. The CDR3 length is 13 residues. V was shortened by 2 bases and J by 8 bases, with 7 bases between the two germline ends. This CDR3 is CASSEDGYSPLHF. For the CDR3, the DNA is TGCGCCAGCAGTGAGGACGGCTATTCACCCCTCCACTTT.

This rearrangement joins TRBV28 to TRBJ1-1; D is uncertain. CDR1 and CDR2 from the germline V gene are MDHEN and SYDVKM. V lost 2 bases to trimming and J lost 0 bases, with 10 bases between them. The length of the CDR3 is 15 residues. In DNA form, the CDR3 reads TGTGCCAGCAGTTTAAGATACGGTTTGAACACTGAAGCTTTCTTT. Encoded protein: CASSLRYGLNTEAFF.

Remarks on this clone: Other DNA variants within this sample encode the same CDR3. This rearrangement joins TRBV28 to TRBJ2-3; D remains ambiguous. V was clipped by 2 bases and J by 0 bases, with 6 bases between them. The germline V gene has CDR1 MDHEN and CDR2 SYDVKM. The CDR3 sequence is 14 residues long. The CDR3 nucleotides are TGTGCCAGCAGTTTACGCGGTAGCACAGATACGCAGTATTTT. This gives the protein CASSLRGSTDTQYF.

The chain recombines TRBV6-4 with TRBJ2-2; tentatively, D is TRBD1 (7 bases). The germline gives CDR1 MRHNA, CDR2 SNTAGT. Trimming took 6 bases from V and 3 from J, leaving 11 bases between them. CDR3 length: 14 amino acids. The CDR3, as DNA: TGTGCCAGCAGGCCCAGGGGGGACACCGGGGAGCTGTTTTTT. It translates to CASRPRGDTGELFF.

The rearrangement uses TRBV5-1 and TRBJ2-1; D not certain. V lost 0 bases to trimming and J lost 10 bases, with 8 bases between them. Looked up from germline, CDR1 is SGHRS and CDR2 is YFSETQ. This CDR3 region has 12 residues. The CDR3 nucleotides read TGCGCCAGCAGCTTGGAACGGATCGAGCAGTTCTTC. Translating gives CASSLERIEQFF.

CDR3 sequence (DNA): TGCGCCAGCAGCCAAGTCGGGGGGTTGTCATCCTATGGCTACACCTTC. The encoded protein is CASSQVGGLSSYGYTF. V is TRBV4-1 and J is TRBJ1-2, with D possibly TRBD1 on 5 matching bases. The germline V and J ends were trimmed by 1 base and 4 bases, with 16 bases remaining between them. CDR1 is MGHRA and CDR2 is YSYEKL in the germline V gene. The CDR3 consists of 16 residues.

The gene calls are TRBV7-9 and TRBJ2-1, with 7 bases identical to TRBD2. Germline V gene lookup returns CDR1 SEHNR and CDR2 FQNEAQ (reference sequence). Trimming took 5 bases from V and 4 from J; bases not matched to a gene: 11. The CDR3 runs 16 residues. CDR3 loop: CASSAAAGRRYNEQFF. In DNA form, the CDR3 reads TGTGCCAGCAGCGCAGCCGCCGGGAGGCGATACAATGAGCAGTTCTTC.

The genes are TRBV10-2 and TRBJ2-7; no clear D gene. V lost 6 bases to trimming and J lost 5 bases, with 11 bases between them. Germline loops: CDR1 WSHSY, CDR2 SAAADI. The CDR3 covers 12 residues. CDR3 loop: CASREFGHEQYF. The CDR3 bases are TGCGCCAGCAGGGAATTCGGCCACGAGCAGTACTTC.

The chain carries TRBV6-5 and TRBJ2-3, with D possibly being TRBD1 (5 bases). CDR3 length: 13 residues. Germline V gives CDR1 MNHEY, CDR2 SVGAGI. Trimming left V 4 bases short and J 2 bases short, with 7 bases between. This CDR3 reads CASSSGLTDTQYF. In DNA form, the CDR3 reads TGTGCCAGCAGTTCAGGGCTCACAGATACGCAGTATTTT.

This rearrangement joins TRBV4-1 to TRBJ2-6, with no clear D. Germline V gene lookup returns CDR1 MGHRA and CDR2 YSYEKL. The CDR3 has 14 residues. V lost 3 bases and J 0 bases, leaving 3 bases between the germline ends. The CDR3 is CASSQSSGANVLTF. The CDR3 region has the DNA TGCGCCAGCAGCCAGTCCTCTGGGGCCAACGTCCTGACTTTC.

The chain is built from TRBV7-8 and TRBJ2-1; 12 bases match TRBD2. V lost 0 bases and J lost 0; bases outside the gene matches: 3. The CDR3 consists of 18 residues. Germline CDR1 reads SGHVS; CDR2 reads FQNEAQ. In DNA, the CDR3 is TGTGCCAGCAGCTTAGCCCTAGCGGGAGGGCTCTCCTACAATGAGCAGTTCTTC. It codes for CASSLALAGGLSYNEQFF.

This clone was seen once. The J gene is TRBJ1-5, the V gene TRBV28; 9 bases match TRBD1. Germline trimming cut 4 bases from V and 4 bases from J; bases unmatched to any gene: 5. Germline V gives CDR1 MDHEN, CDR2 SYDVKM. The CDR3 runs 15 residues. CDR3 residues: CASSSYRGLNQPQHF. The CDR3 DNA reads TGTGCCAGCAGTTCCTACAGGGGGCTGAATCAGCCCCAGCATTTT. The whole variable domain, remainder taken from reference TRBV28 and TRBJ1-5, is DVKVTQSSRYLVKRTGEKVFLECVQDMDHENMFWYRQDPGLGLRLIYFSYDVKMKEKGDIPEGYSVSREKKERFSLILESASTNQTSMYLCASSSYRGLNQPQHFGDGTRLSIL.

The chain carries TRBV28 and TRBJ1-5; the D gene is possibly TRBD1 (5 bases). V was clipped by 5 bases and J by 3 bases, with 11 bases between them. Per the germline V gene, CDR1 is MDHEN and CDR2 is SYDVKM. The CDR3 length is 14 residues. The CDR3 DNA is TGTGCCAGCAGTCTGACAGCGAACAATCAGCCCCAGCATTTT. This translates into CASSLTANNQPQHF.